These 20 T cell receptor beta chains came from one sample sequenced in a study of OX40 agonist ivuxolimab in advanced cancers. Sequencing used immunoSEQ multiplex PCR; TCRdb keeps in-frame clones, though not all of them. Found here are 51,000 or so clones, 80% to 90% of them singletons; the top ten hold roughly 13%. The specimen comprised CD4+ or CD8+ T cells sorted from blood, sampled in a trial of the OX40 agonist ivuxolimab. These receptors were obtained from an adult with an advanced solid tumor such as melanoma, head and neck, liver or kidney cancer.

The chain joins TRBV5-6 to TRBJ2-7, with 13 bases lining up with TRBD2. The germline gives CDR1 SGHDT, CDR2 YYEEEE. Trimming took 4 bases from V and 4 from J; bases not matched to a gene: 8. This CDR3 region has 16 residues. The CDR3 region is CASSPTSGGAEYEQYF. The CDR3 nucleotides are TGTGCCAGCAGCCCAACTAGCGGGGGGGCTGAGTACGAGCAGTACTTC.

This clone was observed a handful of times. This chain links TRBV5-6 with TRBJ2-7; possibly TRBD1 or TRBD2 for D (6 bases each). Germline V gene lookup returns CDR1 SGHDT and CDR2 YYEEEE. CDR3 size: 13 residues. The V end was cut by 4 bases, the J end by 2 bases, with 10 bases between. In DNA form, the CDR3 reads TGTGCCAGCAGCAAGGAGGGGGCCTACGAGCAGTACTTC. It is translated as CASSKEGAYEQYF.

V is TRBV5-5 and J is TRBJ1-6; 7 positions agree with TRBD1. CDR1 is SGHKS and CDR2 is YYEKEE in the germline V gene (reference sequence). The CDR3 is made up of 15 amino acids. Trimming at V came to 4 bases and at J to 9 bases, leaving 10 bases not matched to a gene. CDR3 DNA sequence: TGTGCCAGCAGCCAACAGGGGCCCGTTGGTTCACCCCTCCACTTT. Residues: CASSQQGPVGSPLHF.

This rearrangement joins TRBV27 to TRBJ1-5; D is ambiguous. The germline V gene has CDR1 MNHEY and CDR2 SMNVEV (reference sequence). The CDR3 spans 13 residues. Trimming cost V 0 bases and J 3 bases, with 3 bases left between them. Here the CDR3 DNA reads TGTGCCAGCAGTTTATCCCCCAATCAGCCCCAGCATTTT. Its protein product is CASSLSPNQPQHF.

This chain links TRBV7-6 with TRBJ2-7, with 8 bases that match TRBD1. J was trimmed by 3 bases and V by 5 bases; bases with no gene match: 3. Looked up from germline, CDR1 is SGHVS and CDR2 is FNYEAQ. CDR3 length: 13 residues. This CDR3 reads CASSDTGGYEQYF. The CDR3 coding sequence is TGTGCCAGCAGCGATACAGGGGGCTACGAGCAGTACTTC.

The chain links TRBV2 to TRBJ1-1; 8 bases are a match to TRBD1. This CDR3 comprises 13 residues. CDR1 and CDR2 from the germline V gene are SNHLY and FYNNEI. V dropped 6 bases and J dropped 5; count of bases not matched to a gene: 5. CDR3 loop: CASSGQGLTEAFF. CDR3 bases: TGTGCCAGCAGCGGACAGGGTCTAACTGAAGCTTTCTTT.

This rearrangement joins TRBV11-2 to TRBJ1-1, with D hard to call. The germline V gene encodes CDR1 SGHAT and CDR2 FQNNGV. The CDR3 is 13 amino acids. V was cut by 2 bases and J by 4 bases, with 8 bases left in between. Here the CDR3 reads CASSLKKSTEAFF. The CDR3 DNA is TGTGCCAGCAGCTTAAAAAAGAGCACTGAAGCTTTCTTT.

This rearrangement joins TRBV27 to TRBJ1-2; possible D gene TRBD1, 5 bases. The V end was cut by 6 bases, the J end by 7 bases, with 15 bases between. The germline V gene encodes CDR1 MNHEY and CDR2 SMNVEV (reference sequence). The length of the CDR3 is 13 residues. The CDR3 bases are TGTGCCAGCAGGGGGGAACATGGGATTGGCTACACCTTC. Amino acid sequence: CASRGEHGIGYTF.

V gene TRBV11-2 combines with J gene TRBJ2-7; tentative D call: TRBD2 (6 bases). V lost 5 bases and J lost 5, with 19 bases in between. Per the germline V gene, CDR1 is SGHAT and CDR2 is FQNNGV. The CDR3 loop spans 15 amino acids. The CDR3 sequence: CASSAGTGGANEQYF. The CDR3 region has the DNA TGTGCCAGCAGCGCCGGCACAGGCGGGGCCAACGAGCAGTACTTC. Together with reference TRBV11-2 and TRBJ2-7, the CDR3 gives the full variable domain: EAGVAQSPRYKIIEKRQSVAFWCNPISGHATLYWYQQILGQGPKLLIQFQNNGVVDDSQLPKDRFSAERLKGVDSTLKIQPAKLEDSAVYLCASSAGTGGANEQYFGPGTRLTVT.

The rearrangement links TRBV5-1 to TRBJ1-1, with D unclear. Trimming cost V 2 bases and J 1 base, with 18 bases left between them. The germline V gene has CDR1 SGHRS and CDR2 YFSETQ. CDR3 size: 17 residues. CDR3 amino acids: CASSLTSVRQPNTEAFF. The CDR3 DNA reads TGCGCCAGCAGCTTAACCTCCGTTCGGCAGCCGAACACTGAAGCTTTCTTT. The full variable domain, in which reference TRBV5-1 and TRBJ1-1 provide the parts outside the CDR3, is KAGVTQTPRYLIKTRGQQVTLSCSPISGHRSVSWYQQTPGQGLQFLFEYFSETQRNKGNFPGRFSGRQFSNSRSEMNVSTLELGDSALYLCASSLTSVRQPNTEAFFGQGTRLTVV.

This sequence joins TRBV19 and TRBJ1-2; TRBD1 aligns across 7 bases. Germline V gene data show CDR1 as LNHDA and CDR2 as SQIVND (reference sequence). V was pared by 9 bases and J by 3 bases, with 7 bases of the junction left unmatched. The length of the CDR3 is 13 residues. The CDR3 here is CASNYGTDYGYTF. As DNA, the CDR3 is TGTGCCAGCAATTACGGGACAGACTATGGCTACACCTTC.

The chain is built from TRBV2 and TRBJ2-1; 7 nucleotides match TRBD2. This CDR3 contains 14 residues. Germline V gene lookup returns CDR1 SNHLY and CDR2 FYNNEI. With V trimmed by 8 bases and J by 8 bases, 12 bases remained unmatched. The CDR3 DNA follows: TGTGCCAGCTTCATCCGAGCGGGGAAGGATGAGCAGTTCTTC. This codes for CASFIRAGKDEQFF.

CDR3 loop: CASSPLPTSGGSSYNEQFF. The DNA for the CDR3 is TGTGCCAGCAGTCCCCTTCCGACTAGCGGGGGGAGCTCCTACAATGAGCAGTTCTTC. The chain joins TRBV2 to TRBJ2-1, with 13 nucleotides matching TRBD2. The CDR3 is 19 amino acids. The germline V gene encodes CDR1 SNHLY and CDR2 FYNNEI. The V gene end was trimmed by 5 bases and the J gene end by 0 bases; junction bases not matched to a gene: 10.

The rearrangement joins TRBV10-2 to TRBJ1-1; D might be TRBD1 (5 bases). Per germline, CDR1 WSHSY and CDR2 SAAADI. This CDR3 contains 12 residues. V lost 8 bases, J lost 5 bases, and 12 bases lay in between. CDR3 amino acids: CASSNGGTEAFF. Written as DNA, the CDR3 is TGCGCCAGCTCGAATGGGGGGACTGAAGCTTTCTTT.

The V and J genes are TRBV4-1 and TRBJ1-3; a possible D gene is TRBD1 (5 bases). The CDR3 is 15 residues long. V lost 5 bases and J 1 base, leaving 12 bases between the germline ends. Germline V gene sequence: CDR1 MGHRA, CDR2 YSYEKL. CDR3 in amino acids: CASSGLPGSGNTIYF. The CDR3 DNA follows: TGCGCCAGCAGCGGTCTCCCAGGGTCTGGAAACACCATATATTTT.

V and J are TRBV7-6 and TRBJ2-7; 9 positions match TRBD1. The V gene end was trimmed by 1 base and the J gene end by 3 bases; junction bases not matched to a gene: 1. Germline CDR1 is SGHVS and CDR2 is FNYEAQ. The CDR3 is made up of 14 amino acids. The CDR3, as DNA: TGTGCCAGCAGCTTAGGACAGGGGGGCTACGAGCAGTACTTC. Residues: CASSLGQGGYEQYF.

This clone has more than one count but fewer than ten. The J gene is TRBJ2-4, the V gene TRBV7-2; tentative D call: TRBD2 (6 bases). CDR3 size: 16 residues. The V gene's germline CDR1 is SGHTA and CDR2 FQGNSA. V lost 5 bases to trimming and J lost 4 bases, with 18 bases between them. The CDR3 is CASSLTGGPIKNIQYF. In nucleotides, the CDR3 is TGTGCCAGCAGCCTCACTGGAGGGCCTATTAAAAACATTCAGTACTTC.

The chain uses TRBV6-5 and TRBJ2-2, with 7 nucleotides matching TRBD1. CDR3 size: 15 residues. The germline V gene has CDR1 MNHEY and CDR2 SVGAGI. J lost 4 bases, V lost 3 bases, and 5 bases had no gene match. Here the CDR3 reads CASSYGAGGTGELFF. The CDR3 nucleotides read TGTGCCAGCAGTTATGGGGCAGGGGGCACCGGGGAGCTGTTTTTT.

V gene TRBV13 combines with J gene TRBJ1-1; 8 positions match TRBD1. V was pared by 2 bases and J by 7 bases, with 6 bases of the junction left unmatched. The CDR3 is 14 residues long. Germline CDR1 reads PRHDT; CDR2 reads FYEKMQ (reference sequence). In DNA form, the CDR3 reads TGTGCCAGCAGCTTAACACAGGGGGTGAATGAAGCTTTCTTT. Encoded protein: CASSLTQGVNEAFF.

The CDR3 here is CASSYSGPLEQYF. The CDR3 DNA is TGTGCCAGCAGTTACTCGGGCCCCCTCGAGCAGTACTTC. The rearrangement joins TRBV6-6 to TRBJ2-5, with D hard to call. Matching the DNA end better, TRBJ2-7 makes the J call doubtful. The CDR3 contains 13 residues. Germline V gene lookup returns CDR1 MNHNY and CDR2 SVGAGI (reference sequence).